The rows below give T cell receptor beta chains drawn from one sample of a study of blood T cell repertoires in COVID-19. Here immunoSEQ multiplex PCR was the method, and the copy in TCRdb shows in-frame clones only, minus some. The table records around 250,000 clones, more than 70% of them present only once. The sequenced material came from PBMCs or T cells enriched from blood (not recorded which). The source of these receptors is a woman aged 50 to 60 who had recovered from COVID-19. The CDR3 runs from the conserved cysteine through the conserved F or W. A D gene is named only where the DNA matches it firmly. Rows may omit the clone size; those that give it use once, few, many or a size class.

TRBJ1-1 . . TRBV13 CASSLANTEAFF TGTGCCAGCAGCTTAGCTAACACTGAAGCTTTCTTT
TRBJ1-4 . TRBD1 TRBV7-9 CASSLDLGQGDEKLFF TGTGCCAGCAGCTTAGACCTGGGACAGGGGGATGAAAAACTGTTTTTT
TRBJ2-7 . TRBD1 TRBV3-1/TRBV3-2 CASSPAGTGALRQYF TGTGCCAGCAGCCCCGCCGGGACAGGGGCCCTCCGGCAGTACTTC
TRBJ1-5 . TRBD1 TRBV7-2 CASSPTGNQPQHF TGTGCCAGCAGCCCGACAGGGAACCAGCCCCAGCATTTT
TRBJ2-1 . TRBD2 TRBV18 CASSQQAGGSYNEQFF TGTGCCAGCTCACAGCAAGCGGGGGGCTCCTACAATGAGCAGTTCTTC
TRBJ2-5 . TRBD2 TRBV5-4 CASSLERGVVETQYF TGTGCCAGCAGCTTGGAGCGGGGAGTGGTGGAGACCCAGTACTTC
TRBJ2-5 . TRBD1 TRBV27 CASSLTGAGTQYF TGTGCCAGCAGTTTAACAGGGGCGGGGACCCAGTACTTC
TRBJ2-1 . TRBD2 TRBV7-8 CASSRLAGGVIF TGTGCCAGCAGTCGACTAGCGGGAGGGGTGATCTTC
TRBJ2-3 . TRBD1 TRBV18 CASSPTTGGPTDTQYF TGTGCCAGCTCACCTACCACAGGGGGCCCCACAGATACGCAGTATTTT
TRBJ2-3 . TRBD2 TRBV19 CASSRGGGTDTQYF TGTGCCAGTAGTCGGGGAGGGGGCACAGATACGCAGTATTTT
TRBJ2-7 once TRBD2 TRBV30 CAWSVRSGSFGEQYF TGTGCCTGGAGTGTACGGAGCGGGAGTTTTGGCGAGCAGTACTTC